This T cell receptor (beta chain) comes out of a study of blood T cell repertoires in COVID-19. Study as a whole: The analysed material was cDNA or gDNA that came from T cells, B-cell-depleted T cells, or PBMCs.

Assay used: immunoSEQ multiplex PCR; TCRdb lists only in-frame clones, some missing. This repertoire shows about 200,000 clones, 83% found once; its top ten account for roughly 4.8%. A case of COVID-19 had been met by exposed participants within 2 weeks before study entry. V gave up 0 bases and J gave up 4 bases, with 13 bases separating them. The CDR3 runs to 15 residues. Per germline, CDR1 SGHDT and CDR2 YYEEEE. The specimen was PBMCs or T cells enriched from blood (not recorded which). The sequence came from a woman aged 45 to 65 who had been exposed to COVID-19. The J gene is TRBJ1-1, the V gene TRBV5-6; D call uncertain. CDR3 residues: CASSLDGSSGTEAFF. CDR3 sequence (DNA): TGTGCCAGCAGCTTGGACGGGTCATCTGGCACTGAAGCTTTCTTT.